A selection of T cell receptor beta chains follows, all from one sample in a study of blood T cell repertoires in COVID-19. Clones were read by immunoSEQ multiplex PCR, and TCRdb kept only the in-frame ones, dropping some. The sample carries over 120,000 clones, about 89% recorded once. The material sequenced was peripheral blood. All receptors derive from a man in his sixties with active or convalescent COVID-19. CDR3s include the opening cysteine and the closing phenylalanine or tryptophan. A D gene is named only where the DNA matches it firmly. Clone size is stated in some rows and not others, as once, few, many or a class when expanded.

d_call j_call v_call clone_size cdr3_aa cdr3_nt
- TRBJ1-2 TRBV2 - CASSGEQGGGYGYTF TGTGCCAGCAGTGGGGAACAGGGCGGGGGCTATGGCTACACCTTC
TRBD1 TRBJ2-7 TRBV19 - CASRPGQGAREQYF TGTGCCAGTAGGCCGGGACAGGGGGCGCGGGAGCAGTACTTC
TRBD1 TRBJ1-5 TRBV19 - CASSMGTGGNSNQPQHF TGTGCCAGTAGTATGGGGACAGGGGGAAATAGCAATCAGCCCCAGCATTTT
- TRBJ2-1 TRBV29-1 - CSVVRRPNEQFF TGCAGCGTTGTCCGGAGGCCCAACGAGCAGTTCTTC
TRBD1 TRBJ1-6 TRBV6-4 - CASRTGGRENSPLHF TGTGCCAGCAGGACAGGGGGAAGGGAAAATTCACCCCTCCACTTT
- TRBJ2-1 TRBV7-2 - CASSATSGLSSYNEQFF TGTGCCAGCAGCGCGACGTCTGGACTGAGCTCCTACAATGAGCAGTTCTTC
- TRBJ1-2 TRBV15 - CATSRGGGNGYTF TGTGCCACCAGCAGAGGCGGAGGGAACGGCTACACCTTC
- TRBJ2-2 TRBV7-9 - CASRRGGEELFF TGTGCCAGCAGACGAGGGGGAGAGGAGCTGTTTTTT
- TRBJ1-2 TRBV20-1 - CSALRAWGYTF TGCAGTGCTTTGCGGGCGTGGGGCTACACCTTC
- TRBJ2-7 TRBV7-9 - CASSPATGSFSSYEQYF TGTGCCAGCAGCCCCGCGACTGGTAGCTTCTCCTCCTACGAGCAGTACTTC
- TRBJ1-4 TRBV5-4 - CASSPFPGEKLFF TGTGCCAGCAGCCCCTTCCCAGGCGAAAAACTGTTTTTT
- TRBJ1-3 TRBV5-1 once CASSLGHSGNTIYF TGCGCCAGCAGCTTGGGGCACTCTGGAAACACCATATATTTT
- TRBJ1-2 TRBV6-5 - CASSQTAYGYTF TGTGCCAGCAGTCAGACAGCTTATGGCTACACCTTC
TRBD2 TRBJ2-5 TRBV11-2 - CASSRSGGAYQETQYF TGTGCCAGCAGTCGCAGCGGGGGTGCGTACCAAGAGACCCAGTACTTC
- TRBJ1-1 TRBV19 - CASSITGTEAFF TGTGCCAGTAGTATAACAGGGACTGAAGCTTTCTTT
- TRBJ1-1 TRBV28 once CATTQYNTEAFF TGTGCCACCACTCAATATAACACTGAAGCTTTCTTT